This TCR beta chain was obtained from a study of beta chain features in type 1 diabetes. Study findings and constraints: Shorter TCRB CDR3s, moderately but significantly so, marked every one of the four CD4+ subsets in Type 1 diabetes patients.

The table lists this clone with a few counts. Its specificity is unknown. Per germline, CDR1 SQVTM and CDR2 ANQGSEA. The ends were cut back, 4 bases at V and 5 bases at J, with 11 bases in the middle. The CDR3 is 12 residues long. Every isolated RNA sample was fully reverse transcribed, so sequencing captured expressed TCRB transcripts. The method was immunoSEQ multiplex PCR; TCRdb's version includes in-frame clones alone and lacks a portion of them. The data hold more than 200,000 clones, with more than 15% observed a single time. This receptor was obtained from a man younger than 40 with type 1 diabetes. The chain employs TRBV29-1 and TRBJ2-5, with D hard to call. Input material: naive CD4+ T cells from blood. In DNA form, the CDR3 reads TGCAGCGTTGTAGGCCCGGAGGAGACCCAGTACTTC. Its translation: CSVVGPEETQYF.